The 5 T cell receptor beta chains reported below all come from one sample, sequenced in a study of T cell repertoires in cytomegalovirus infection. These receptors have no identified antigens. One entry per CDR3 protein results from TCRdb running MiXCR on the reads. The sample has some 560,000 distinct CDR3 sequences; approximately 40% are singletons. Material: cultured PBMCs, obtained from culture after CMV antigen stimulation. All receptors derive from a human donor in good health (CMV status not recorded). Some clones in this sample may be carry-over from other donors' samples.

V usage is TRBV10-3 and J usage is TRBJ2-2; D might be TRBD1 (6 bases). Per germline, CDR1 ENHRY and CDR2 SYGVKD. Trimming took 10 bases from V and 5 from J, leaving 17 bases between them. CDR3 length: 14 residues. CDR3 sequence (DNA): TGTGCCACCCGACGGGACATGGTGACCGGGGAGCTGTTTTTT. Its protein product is CATRRDMVTGELFF.

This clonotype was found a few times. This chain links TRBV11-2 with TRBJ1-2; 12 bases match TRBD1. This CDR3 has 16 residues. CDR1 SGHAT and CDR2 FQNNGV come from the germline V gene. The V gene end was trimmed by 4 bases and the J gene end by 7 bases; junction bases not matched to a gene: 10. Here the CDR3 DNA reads TGTGCCAGCAGCTCCCCCCCGGGACAGGGGGCAACTGGCTACACCTTC. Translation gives CASSSPPGQGATGYTF. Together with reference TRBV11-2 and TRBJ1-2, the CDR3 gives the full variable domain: EAGVAQSPRYKIIEKRQSVAFWCNPISGHATLYWYQQILGQGPKLLIQFQNNGVVDDSQLPKDRFSAERLKGVDSTLKIQPAKLEDSAVYLCASSSPPGQGATGYTFGSGTRLTVV.

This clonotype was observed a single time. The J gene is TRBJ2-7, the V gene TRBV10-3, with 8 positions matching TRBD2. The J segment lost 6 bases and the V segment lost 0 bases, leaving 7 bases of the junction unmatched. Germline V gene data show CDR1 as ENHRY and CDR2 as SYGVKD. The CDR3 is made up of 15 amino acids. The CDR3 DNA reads TGTGCCATCAGTGAGTCGAGACACGGGGGGGGCGAGCAGTACTTC. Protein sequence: CAISESRHGGGEQYF.

CDR3 coding DNA: TGTGCCAGCAGGTTCAACGACGGAGAGGTTGAAGCTTTCTTT. Its protein product is CASRFNDGEVEAFF. The V gene is TRBV7-9, the J gene TRBJ1-1; no definite D call. CDR1 SEHNR and CDR2 FQNEAQ come from the germline V gene (reference sequence). With 6 bases removed from V and 7 bases from J, the gap between germline ends came to 18 bases. The CDR3 is made up of 14 amino acids.

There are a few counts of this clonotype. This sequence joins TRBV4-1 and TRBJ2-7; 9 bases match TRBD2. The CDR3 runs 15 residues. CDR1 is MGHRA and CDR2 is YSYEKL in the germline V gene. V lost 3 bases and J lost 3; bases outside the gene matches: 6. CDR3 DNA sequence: TGCGCCAGCAGCCAGCTAGCGGGACAGAACTACGAGCAGTACTTC. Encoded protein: CASSQLAGQNYEQYF.